A selection of T cell receptor beta chains follows, all from one sample in a study of cytomegalovirus exposure and HLA in healthy donors. The assay was immunoSEQ multiplex PCR, and TCRdb's table has in-frame clones only and misses some. Among 150,000 to 200,000 clones, roughly 80% were seen once, and the ten largest hold around 2.2%. Material for sequencing was PBMCs. These receptors were collected from a man aged 60 to 75 in good health and CMV-seronegative. CDR3s include the opening cysteine and the closing phenylalanine or tryptophan. The order of the fields is clone size, V gene, D gene, J gene, CDR3 protein, CDR3 DNA. A D gene is named only where the DNA matches it firmly. Size values are once, few and many counts, or a class for expanded clones, and some rows have none.

>NA|TRBV19|TRBD2|TRBJ2-7
CASSMSSGSLYEQYF
TGTGCCAGTAGTATGTCTAGCGGGAGTCTGTACGAGCAGTACTTC
>few|TRBV10-3|TRBD2|TRBJ2-3
CAISESGLAGVTQYF
TGTGCCATCAGTGAGTCGGGACTAGCGGGAGTCACGCAGTATTTT
>NA|TRBV5-6|TRBD2|TRBJ2-7
CASSFTSGGNYEQYF
TGTGCCAGCAGCTTCACTAGCGGGGGAAACTACGAGCAGTACTTC
>NA|TRBV6-5|NA|TRBJ2-4
CASTQDSLAWYF
TGTGCCAGCACCCAGGACAGTCTTGCATGGTACTTC
>NA|TRBV6-6|NA|TRBJ1-5
CASSLPSGGNQPQHF
TGTGCCAGCAGCTTACCTTCAGGGGGCAATCAGCCCCAGCATTTT
>NA|TRBV4-1|TRBD1|TRBJ2-7
CASSQGRTGDEQYF
TGCGCCAGCAGCCAGGGACGTACAGGGGACGAGCAGTACTTC
>NA|TRBV11-2|NA|TRBJ2-7
CASSFGARSYEQYF
TGTGCCAGCAGCTTTGGTGCCAGGTCCTACGAGCAGTACTTC
>NA|TRBV5-4|NA|TRBJ2-7
CASSLQVSYEQYF
TGTGCCAGCAGCTTACAGGTTTCCTACGAGCAGTACTTC
>NA|TRBV5-1|TRBD1|TRBJ2-7
CASSSPPDRASHEQYF
TGCGCCAGCAGCTCCCCTCCGGACAGGGCATCCCACGAGCAGTACTTC
>NA|TRBV10-1|TRBD1|TRBJ1-1
CASSEYRGDTEAFF
TGCGCCAGCAGTGAGTACAGGGGTGATACTGAAGCTTTCTTT
>NA|TRBV5-1|NA|TRBJ2-6
CASSFSGSGANVLTF
TGCGCCAGCAGCTTTAGCGGCTCTGGGGCCAACGTCCTGACTTTC
>once|TRBV11-3|TRBD1|TRBJ2-2
CASSRDRATGELFF
TGTGCCAGCAGCCGGGACAGGGCAACCGGGGAGCTGTTTTTT
>NA|TRBV2|NA|TRBJ1-1
CASSIRRDNEAFF
TGTGCCAGCAGTATCAGACGGGACAATGAAGCTTTCTTT
>NA|TRBV4-1|TRBD2|TRBJ2-1
CASSQGGLAGRPSYNEQFF
TGCGCCAGCAGCCAAGGGGGGCTAGCGGGGAGACCTTCCTACAATGAGCAGTTCTTC
>NA|TRBV7-2|TRBD1|TRBJ1-2
CASSQMTGEGGYTF
TGTGCCAGCAGCCAAATGACAGGGGAGGGTGGCTACACCTTC
>NA|TRBV5-4|NA|TRBJ2-1
CASSLDSRVSNEQFF
TGTGCCAGCAGCTTGGATTCGCGGGTATCCAATGAGCAGTTCTTC
>NA|TRBV10-3|TRBD1|TRBJ1-2
CAISEDWDRGHGYTF
TGTGCCATCAGTGAGGACTGGGACAGGGGCCATGGCTACACCTTC
>few|TRBV7-8|TRBD1|TRBJ2-7
CASSPPDRLIYEQYF
TGTGCCAGCAGCCCCCCGGACAGGTTGATCTACGAGCAGTACTTC
>NA|TRBV5-4|NA|TRBJ2-2
CASSLGPGLSDTGELFF
TGTGCCAGCAGCTTGGGGCCGGGATTGAGCGACACCGGGGAGCTGTTTTTT
>once|TRBV30|TRBD2|TRBJ2-1
CAWSILAGWVDEQFF
TGTGCCTGGAGTATACTAGCGGGATGGGTAGATGAGCAGTTCTTC
>NA|TRBV30|TRBD1|TRBJ2-3
CAWGQVLSTDTQYF
TGTGCCTGGGGACAGGTTCTTAGCACAGATACGCAGTATTTT
>few|TRBV9|TRBD2|TRBJ2-3
CASSAGLAGRTDTQYF
TGTGCCAGCAGCGCAGGACTAGCGGGTCGCACAGATACGCAGTATTTT
>NA|TRBV5-5|TRBD1|TRBJ1-1
CASSLVDRGDTEAFF
TGTGCCAGCAGCTTGGTCGACAGGGGGGACACTGAAGCTTTCTTT
>NA|TRBV28|NA|TRBJ2-7
CASRTRDRPPYEQYF
TGTGCCAGCAGGACGCGGGACAGACCACCCTACGAGCAGTACTTC
>NA|TRBV5-5|NA|TRBJ1-1
CASSPTSGLVVMNTEAFF
TGTGCCAGCAGCCCGACCTCAGGGTTAGTAGTTATGAACACTGAAGCTTTCTTT
>NA|TRBV30|TRBD2|TRBJ2-7
CAWSSLADEQYF
TGTGCCTGGAGTAGTCTAGCGGACGAGCAGTACTTC
>NA|TRBV9|TRBD1|TRBJ2-3
CASRRTDGQGPDTQYF
TGTGCCAGCAGGAGAACAGACGGACAGGGCCCCGATACGCAGTATTTT
>few|TRBV19|TRBD1|TRBJ2-7
CASSNLGQESSYEQYF
TGTGCCAGTAGTAATCTAGGACAGGAGAGCTCCTACGAGCAGTACTTC
>NA|TRBV2|TRBD1|TRBJ2-7
CASSEWAGGRYEQYF
TGCGCCAGCAGTGAATGGGCAGGGGGCAGGTACGAGCAGTACTTC
>few|TRBV19|TRBD2|TRBJ2-3
CASSPSGRVPDTQYF
TGTGCCAGTAGTCCCAGCGGGAGAGTTCCAGATACGCAGTATTTT
>few|TRBV7-2|NA|TRBJ2-3
CASSFNPGGTDTQYF
TGTGCCAGCAGCTTTAATCCCGGGGGCACAGATACGCAGTATTTT
>NA|TRBV28|NA|TRBJ2-6
CASRAPDVISGANVLTF
TGTGCCAGCAGAGCACCCGATGTGATCTCTGGGGCCAACGTCCTGACTTTC
>NA|TRBV5-1|NA|TRBJ1-1
CASSGNSRLEAFF
TGCGCCAGCAGCGGAAACAGTAGGCTTGAAGCTTTCTTT
>NA|TRBV25-1|NA|TRBJ1-2
CASRTDTQPGGYTF
TGTGCCAGCAGGACGGACACCCAGCCTGGAGGCTACACCTTC
>NA|TRBV2|NA|TRBJ1-5
CASKAGLGSGNQPQHF
TGTGCCAGCAAGGCGGGGTTGGGATCTGGCAATCAGCCCCAGCATTTT
>few|TRBV5-1|TRBD1|TRBJ2-2
CASRGQGVGNTGELFF
TGCGCCAGCAGGGGACAGGGTGTTGGGAACACCGGGGAGCTGTTTTTT
>few|TRBV19|NA|TRBJ1-2
CASTHRQRAGGYPF
TGTGCCAGTACCCACCGACAACGGGCTGGAGGCTACCCCTTC
>few|TRBV2|NA|TRBJ2-3
CASSGWQVGTDTQYF
TGTGCCAGCAGTGGGTGGCAAGTGGGCACAGATACGCAGTATTTT
>NA|TRBV18|NA|TRBJ2-7
CASSPKGLVPSSYEQYF
TGTGCCAGCTCACCAAAGGGACTCGTCCCTAGCTCCTACGAGCAGTACTTC
>NA|TRBV19|NA|TRBJ2-1
CASSLTGPRYNEQFF
TGTGCCAGTAGTCTTACAGGGCCCCGTTACAATGAGCAGTTCTTC
>NA|TRBV5-1|NA|TRBJ2-4
CASREGTLAKNIQYF
TGCGCCAGCAGAGAGGGAACCCTAGCCAAAAACATTCAGTACTTC
>once|TRBV28|NA|TRBJ2-2
CASSFHRESTGELFF
TGTGCCAGCAGTTTCCACAGGGAGTCGACCGGGGAGCTGTTTTTT
>NA|TRBV12-5|NA|TRBJ1-5
CASGLAGLGNQPQHF
TGTGCTAGTGGTTTAGCAGGGTTGGGCAATCAGCCCCAGCATTTT
>NA|TRBV19|TRBD1|TRBJ2-4
CASSKIPGQAGNIQYF
TGTGCCAGTAGCAAAATCCCCGGACAGGCAGGGAACATTCAGTACTTC
>NA|TRBV2|NA|TRBJ1-6
CASRGGNSPLHF
TGTGCCAGCAGGGGGGGGAATTCACCCCTCCACTTT
>NA|TRBV7-8|NA|TRBJ1-2
CASSLAGQGYGYTF
TGTGCCAGCAGCTTAGCAGGTCAGGGTTATGGCTACACCTTC
>once|TRBV6-6|TRBD2|TRBJ2-7
CASRENSGSGYEQYF
TGTGCCAGCAGAGAGAATAGCGGGAGTGGCTACGAGCAGTACTTC
>NA|TRBV19|NA|TRBJ1-5
CASSIGRLLNQPQHF
TGTGCCAGTAGTATAGGGCGGCTACTCAATCAGCCCCAGCATTTT
>few|TRBV19|TRBD1|TRBJ2-2
CASSMGQGNTGELFF
TGTGCCAGTAGTATGGGACAGGGGAACACCGGGGAGCTGTTTTTT
>NA|TRBV2|NA|TRBJ2-7
CASSEGQGGPEQYF
TGTGCCAGCAGTGAAGGGCAGGGTGGCCCCGAGCAGTACTTC
>NA|TRBV2|TRBD2|TRBJ2-3
CASTPWTSGRGSTQYF
TGTGCCAGCACCCCATGGACTAGCGGGAGGGGCAGTACGCAGTATTTT
>NA|TRBV6-1|TRBD2|TRBJ2-7
CASSDQGTSGAYEQYF
TGTGCCAGCAGTGACCAGGGGACTAGCGGGGCCTACGAGCAGTACTTC
>NA|TRBV5-1|TRBD1|TRBJ1-1
CASSSFPTQDRVGTEAFF
TGCGCCAGCAGCTCCTTTCCGACTCAGGACAGGGTGGGCACTGAAGCTTTCTTT